Listed below are T cell receptor beta chains from one sample, sequenced in a study of blood T cell repertoires in COVID-19. The assay was immunoSEQ multiplex PCR, and TCRdb's table has in-frame clones only and misses some. This repertoire shows approximately 400,000 clones, more than 70% found once; its top ten account for 1.3%. Sequencing was carried out using PBMCs or T cells enriched from blood (not recorded which). All receptors come from a man aged 30 to 45 who had recovered from COVID-19. Both conserved end residues are part of each CDR3. A D gene is named only where the DNA matches it firmly. Not all rows give a size; the values are once, few, many and, for expanded clones, a class.

j_gene	d_gene	abundance	v_gene	CDR3nt	CDR3aa
TRBJ1-1	NA	NA	TRBV10-3	TGTGCCATCAGTGCCGGGGTCGACACTGAAGCTTTCTTT	CAISAGVDTEAFF
TRBJ2-7	TRBD1	NA	TRBV5-1	TGCGCCAGCAGCTTGGGGGGATCACAGGGGGCATACGAGCAGTACTTC	CASSLGGSQGAYEQYF
TRBJ2-7	NA	NA	TRBV14	TGTGCCAGCAGCCAAAATTCTCAGGTGGAGGGGTTCTACGAGCAGTACTTC	CASSQNSQVEGFYEQYF
TRBJ1-2	TRBD1	NA	TRBV29-1	TGCAGCGTTTCACAGGGGGTTCTGTACGGCTACACCTTC	CSVSQGVLYGYTF
TRBJ1-4	NA	NA	TRBV4-1	TGCGCCAGCAGCCAAAGTTCTAGTTTAACTAATGAAAAACTGTTTTTT	CASSQSSSLTNEKLFF
TRBJ1-1	NA	few	TRBV6-2/TRBV6-3	TGTGCCAGCAGTCCGGGGGCTGAAGCTTTCTTT	CASSPGAEAFF
TRBJ1-5	NA	NA	TRBV29-1	TGCAGCGTAGTACAGGGAGGGGGTCAGCCCCAGCATTTT	CSVVQGGGQPQHF
TRBJ2-2	TRBD1	NA	TRBV13	TGTGCCAGCAGCTTCCAGGGGGCGACCGGGGAGCTGTTTTTT	CASSFQGATGELFF
TRBJ2-5	TRBD1	NA	TRBV7-9	TGTGCCAGCAGACCTCGGGACAGTCCGTGGGAGACCCAGTACTTC	CASRPRDSPWETQYF
TRBJ2-1	TRBD2	NA	TRBV29-1	TGCAGCGTTGAGGCGGGGGGCCCCCTCAATGAGCAGTTCTTC	CSVEAGGPLNEQFF
TRBJ1-6	TRBD1	NA	TRBV10-2	TGCGCCAGCAGACAGACAGGGTCAGCTCTGAGGTCCTATAATTCACCCCTCCACTTT	CASRQTGSALRSYNSPLHF
TRBJ1-2	TRBD1	NA	TRBV11-2	TGTGCCAGCAGCCTTAGCCCGGGACAGTCAAACTATGGCTACACCTTC	CASSLSPGQSNYGYTF
TRBJ2-7	TRBD1	NA	TRBV5-1	TGCGCCAGCAGCCCCCAAGGACAGGGCGCCTACGAGCAGTACTTC	CASSPQGQGAYEQYF
TRBJ2-2	NA	NA	TRBV5-4	TGTGCCAGCAGCGCGGAGGGGTACACCGGGGAGCTGTTTTTT	CASSAEGYTGELFF
TRBJ2-5	NA	NA	TRBV6-6	TGTGCCAGCAGTTACTACGGAGAAGAGACCCAGTACTTC	CASSYYGEETQYF
TRBJ2-1	NA	NA	TRBV5-1	TGCGCCAGCAGCTTGCAAGGAGACTCCTACAATGAGCAGTTCTTC	CASSLQGDSYNEQFF
TRBJ2-7	NA	NA	TRBV7-2	TGTGCCAGCAGAAGGGACAACCTCTACGAGCAGTACTTC	CASRRDNLYEQYF
TRBJ2-5	TRBD2	NA	TRBV11-2	TGTGCCAGCAGCTCTAGCGGGGGGGCGTTGGAGACCCAGTACTTC	CASSSSGGALETQYF
TRBJ1-1	TRBD1	once	TRBV15	TGTGCCACCAGGACAGGGAGTACGAACACTGAAGCTTTCTTT	CATRTGSTNTEAFF
TRBJ1-2	TRBD1	NA	TRBV5-1	TGCGCCAGCAGCCCATGGACAGGGGGTGGCCTACGCACTAACTATGGCTACACCTTC	CASSPWTGGGLRTNYGYTF
TRBJ2-3	TRBD2	NA	TRBV6-5	TGTGCCATTAGCGGGGGGGCCATGGATACGCAGTATTTT	CAISGGAMDTQYF
TRBJ1-1	TRBD1	NA	TRBV27	TGTGCCAGCAGTTTGACAGGGCCTCTTCTGAACACTGAAGCTTTCTTT	CASSLTGPLLNTEAFF
TRBJ2-7	TRBD1	NA	TRBV13	TGTGCCAGCAGCTCACAAAACAGGGGGGCCTACGAGCAGTACTTC	CASSSQNRGAYEQYF
TRBJ1-2	TRBD1	few	TRBV9	TGTGCCAGCAGCCCGAGAACAGGGGGTGTGTTTGGCTACACCTTC	CASSPRTGGVFGYTF
TRBJ1-1	NA	once	TRBV10-3	TGTGCCACCGATCAGGGGATGAACACTGAAGCTTTCTTT	CATDQGMNTEAFF
TRBJ2-2	NA	NA	TRBV10-1	TGCGCCAGCAGTGGGGGGGGGCCCTCCACCGGGGAGCTGTTTTTT	CASSGGGPSTGELFF
TRBJ1-4	TRBD1	few	TRBV15	TGTGCCACCAGGAGAAGTGACAGGGGAGAAAAACTGTTTTTT	CATRRSDRGEKLFF
TRBJ1-2	NA	few	TRBV6-2/TRBV6-3	TGTGCCAGCAGTCAGGGGCTTAACTATGGCTACACCTTC	CASSQGLNYGYTF
TRBJ1-4	NA	NA	TRBV25-1	TGTGCCAGCAGTGGGATGGGCTTGACTAATGAAAAACTGTTTTTT	CASSGMGLTNEKLFF
TRBJ1-2	TRBD1	NA	TRBV15	TGTGCCACCAGCAGCCCGGGACAGGGTTATGGCTACACCTTC	CATSSPGQGYGYTF